This TCR beta chain is drawn from a study of blood T cell repertoires in COVID-19. The CDR3 runs to 15 residues. V gave up 2 bases and J gave up 8 bases, with 16 bases separating them. In germline, CDR1 is MNHNS, CDR2 SASEGT. Original processing notes: By means of reference gene primer amplification, nucleated cell counts were estimated. Clones were sequenced by immunoSEQ multiplex PCR, and TCRdb holds only the in-frame ones, with some missing. Clonal size and the V and J genes are those of that table, whereas D and trimming came from the DNA. The sample consists of 84,000 or so clones, 75% to 85% of them appearing once.

The chain links TRBV6-1 to TRBJ2-1, with D hard to call. This TCR was recovered from a human donor in a cohort sampled during active COVID-19. The sequencing input was peripheral blood. Here the CDR3 reads CASSESGPSGYEQFF. CDR3 DNA sequence: TGTGCCAGCAGTGAATCTGGTCCCAGTGGTTATGAGCAGTTCTTC.